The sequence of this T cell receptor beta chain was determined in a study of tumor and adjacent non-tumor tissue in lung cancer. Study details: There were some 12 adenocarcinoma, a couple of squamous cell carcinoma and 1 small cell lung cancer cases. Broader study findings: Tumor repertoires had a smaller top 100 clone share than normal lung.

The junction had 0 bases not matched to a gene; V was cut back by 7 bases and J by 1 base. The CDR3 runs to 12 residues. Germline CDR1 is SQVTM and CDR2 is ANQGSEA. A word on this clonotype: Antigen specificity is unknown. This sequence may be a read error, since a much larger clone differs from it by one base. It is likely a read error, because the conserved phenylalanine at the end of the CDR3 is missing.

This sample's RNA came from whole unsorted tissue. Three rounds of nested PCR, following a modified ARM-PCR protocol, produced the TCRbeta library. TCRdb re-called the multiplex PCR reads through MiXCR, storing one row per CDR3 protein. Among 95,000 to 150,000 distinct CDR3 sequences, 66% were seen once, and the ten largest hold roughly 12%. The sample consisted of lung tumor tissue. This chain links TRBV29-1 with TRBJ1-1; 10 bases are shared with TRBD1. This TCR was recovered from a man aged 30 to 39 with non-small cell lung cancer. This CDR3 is CSGDRGNTEAFI. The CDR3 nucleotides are TGCAGCGGGGACAGGGGGAACACTGAAGCTTTCATT.